This is a list of T cell receptor beta chains from one sample in a study of T cell responses to AZD1222 COVID-19 vaccine. TCRdb's copy holds only in-frame clones and misses some; the assay was immunoSEQ multiplex PCR. This sample has about 180,000 clones, with 90% to 95% found just once. Here the sequenced sample was peripheral blood, taken on day 0 of AZD1222 vaccination. The receptor source for this set is an adult in good health. CDR3s include the opening cysteine and the closing phenylalanine or tryptophan.

v_call: TRBV19; j_call: TRBJ2-5; cdr3_aa: CASRRTGQETQYF
v_call: TRBV6-4; j_call: TRBJ2-7; cdr3_aa: CASSDSPGLVCEQYF
v_call: TRBV19; j_call: TRBJ1-1; cdr3_aa: CASRETGGEVEAFF
v_call: TRBV5-4; j_call: TRBJ1-2; cdr3_aa: CASSFGHGRSGGYTF
v_call: TRBV19; j_call: TRBJ2-1; cdr3_aa: CASSIQREGRNEQFF
v_call: TRBV7-9; j_call: TRBJ1-2; cdr3_aa: CASSLGEDPGGGYTF
v_call: TRBV21-1; j_call: TRBJ1-2; cdr3_aa: CASSKWVRITNYGYTF
v_call: TRBV12-3/TRBV12-4; j_call: TRBJ1-1; cdr3_aa: CASRYDRNTEAFF
v_call: TRBV27; j_call: TRBJ1-6; cdr3_aa: CASSFQGIVSPLHF
v_call: TRBV19; j_call: TRBJ2-4; cdr3_aa: CASQTTGDAKNIQYF
v_call: TRBV9; j_call: TRBJ2-3; cdr3_aa: CASSAEAGVGDTQYF
v_call: TRBV5-1; j_call: TRBJ1-2; cdr3_aa: CASTPRGGYGYTF